The 14 T cell receptor beta chains presented below share a single source sample, sequenced in a study of shared clonotypes between healthy human individuals. Repertoires were generated with immunoSEQ multiplex PCR, while TCRdb's copy carries only in-frame clones and drops some. The data show around 1.5 million clones, 95% to 99% seen once. Sequencing was performed on naive CD4+ T cells sorted from blood. The subset denotes: CD45RA+ positively selected. Receptors originate from a man younger than 45 in good health.

The chain couples TRBV9 to TRBJ1-1, with a possible D match to TRBD1 (5 bases). With 4 bases removed from V and 1 base from J, the gap between germline ends came to 11 bases. There are 14 residues in the CDR3. Germline loops: CDR1 SGDLS, CDR2 YYNGEE. The CDR3 reads CASSFRDRNTEAFF. DNA of the CDR3: TGTGCCAGCAGCTTCCGGGACCGGAACACTGAAGCTTTCTTT.

V usage is TRBV18 and J usage is TRBJ2-1, with 12 positions matching TRBD2. There are 18 residues in the CDR3. Germline trimming cut 5 bases from V and 1 base from J; bases unmatched to any gene: 9. CDR1 and CDR2 (germline): KGHSH, LQKENI. Here the CDR3 reads CASSKVGLAGLSYNEQFF. For the CDR3, the DNA is TGTGCCAGCTCAAAGGTCGGACTAGCGGGATTATCCTACAATGAGCAGTTCTTC.

The chain combines TRBV7-9 with TRBJ2-5, with 9 bases aligning to TRBD1. This CDR3 has 14 amino acids. The germline CDR1 and CDR2 sequences are SEHNR and FQNEAQ (reference sequence). Losses at the gene ends were 4 bases for V and 3 bases for J; bases not matched to a gene: 3. CDR3 DNA sequence: TGTGCCAGCAGCTACGGGACAGGGAAAGAGACCCAGTACTTC. Its protein product is CASSYGTGKETQYF. Full variable domain (rest looked up from reference TRBV7-9 and TRBJ2-5): DTGVSQNPRHKITKRGQNVTFRCDPISEHNRLYWYRQTLGQGPEFLTYFQNEAQLEKSRLLSDRFSAERPKGSFSTLEIQRTEQGDSAMYLCASSYGTGKETQYFGPGTRLLVL.

The CDR3 sequence: CASSHSRDQGTQYF. The CDR3 DNA follows: TGTGCCAGCAGCCATTCCAGGGATCAGGGTACGCAGTATTTT. This sequence joins TRBV7-6 and TRBJ2-3, with D possibly TRBD1 on 5 matching bases. Germline V gene sequence: CDR1 SGHVS, CDR2 FNYEAQ. The CDR3 covers 14 residues. Trimming took off 5 bases at V and 8 bases at J, with 17 bases between the two ends.

This clone was seen more than once but under ten times. The chain joins TRBV10-1 to TRBJ2-2; the D gene is possibly TRBD1 (5 bases). This CDR3 spans 12 amino acids. V lost 7 bases to trimming and J lost 7 bases, with 10 bases between them. Germline CDR1 is WNHNN and CDR2 is SYGVQD (reference sequence). CDR3 coding DNA: TGCGCCAGCAAAGGGGTTGTCGGGGAGCTGTTTTTT. Translated: CASKGVVGELFF.

The chain employs TRBV5-4 and TRBJ2-7; D is uncertain. The germline V gene encodes CDR1 SGHNT and CDR2 YYREEE (reference sequence). This CDR3 has 13 amino acids. V was cut by 5 bases and J by 5 bases, with 14 bases left in between. The CDR3 nucleotides are TGTGCCAGCAGTGGTATAGGAGACGACGAGCAGTACTTC. Amino acid sequence: CASSGIGDDEQYF.

The chain recombines TRBV7-9 with TRBJ2-3; 9 bases align to TRBD2. The ends lost 2 bases at V and 6 bases at J; junction bases unmatched: 6. This CDR3 is built from 15 residues. Germline V gene lookup returns CDR1 SEHNR and CDR2 FQNEAQ (reference sequence). The CDR3 sequence: CASSLPREGGDTQYF. DNA of the CDR3: TGTGCCAGCAGCTTACCGCGGGAGGGCGGCGATACGCAGTATTTT.

This rearrangement joins TRBV2 to TRBJ2-3; 7 nucleotides align to TRBD2. CDR1 is SNHLY and CDR2 is FYNNEI in the germline V gene. The V and J ends lost 2 bases and 0 bases, in that order; junction bases with no gene match: 11. This CDR3 spans 18 amino acids. The CDR3 protein is CASSEILAEVSSTDTQYF. The CDR3, as DNA: TGTGCCAGCAGTGAAATCCTAGCGGAGGTTTCTAGCACAGATACGCAGTATTTT.

The V call is TRBV9, the J call TRBJ2-3, with D tentatively TRBD1 (6 bases). Germline CDR1 is SGDLS and CDR2 is YYNGEE. The CDR3 is 14 residues long. The V end lost 4 bases, the J end lost 2 bases, and 11 bases lay between the germline ends. The CDR3 protein is CASSFRDITDTQYF. The CDR3 region has the DNA TGTGCCAGCAGCTTCCGGGACATCACAGATACGCAGTATTTT.

Worth noting for this clone: This same CDR3 is encoded by further DNA sequences in the sample. J is TRBJ2-7 and V is TRBV28; TRBD1 agrees at 9 bases. J lost 3 bases, V lost 3 bases, and 0 bases had no gene match. The CDR3 runs to 13 residues. Germline values: CDR1 MDHEN, CDR2 SYDVKM. CDR3 sequence: CASSLGQGYEQYF. The DNA of the CDR3 is TGTGCCAGCAGTTTGGGACAGGGCTACGAGCAGTACTTC.

V usage is TRBV5-1 and J usage is TRBJ2-5; tentatively, D is TRBD2 (6 bases). Germline-derived CDR1 and CDR2 are SGHRS and YFSETQ. The CDR3 totals 14 residues. The V gene lost 3 bases and the J gene lost 5 bases, with 14 bases spanning the gap. The CDR3 DNA follows: TGCGCCAGCAGCTCCTTATACCGGGGGGAGACCCAGTACTTC. It encodes CASSSLYRGETQYF.

This sequence joins TRBV5-4 and TRBJ2-5; no reliable D call. Germline V lookup: CDR1 SGHNT, CDR2 YYREEE (reference sequence). V lost 4 bases to trimming and J lost 3 bases, with 7 bases between them. This CDR3 has 12 amino acids. DNA of the CDR3: TGTGCCAGCAGCACCGATAAAGAGACCCAGTACTTC. Protein: CASSTDKETQYF.

This chain joins TRBV6-1 and TRBJ2-3; D is possibly TRBD2 (6 bases). V was pared by 7 bases and J by 3 bases, with 8 bases between. The CDR3 length is 12 residues. Per the germline V gene, CDR1 is MNHNS and CDR2 is SASEGT. CDR3 nucleotide sequence: TGTGCCAGCAAGCTAGCGACAGATACGCAGTATTTT. This gives the protein CASKLATDTQYF.

The chain recombines TRBV9 with TRBJ2-5; the D call may be TRBD1 or TRBD2 (5 bases each). With 0 bases removed from V and 5 bases from J, the gap between germline ends came to 14 bases. Germline V gene sequence: CDR1 SGDLS, CDR2 YYNGEE. The CDR3 sequence is 15 residues long. For the CDR3, the DNA is TGTGCCAGCAGCGTAGCTGGGACCCAAGGGGAGACCCAGTACTTC. This encodes CASSVAGTQGETQYF. Filled out from reference TRBV9 and TRBJ2-5, the complete variable domain reads DSGVTQTPKHLITATGQRVTLRCSPRSGDLSVYWYQQSLDQGLQFLIQYYNGEERAKGNILERFSAQQFPDLHSELNLSSLELGDSALYFCASSVAGTQGETQYFGPGTRLLVL.